The entry below gives a single TCR beta chain sequence along with its context. This entry comes from a study of blood T cell repertoires in COVID-19. Background on the study: Sites across the United States, Italy and Spain contributed samples from acute and convalescent COVID-19. The cDNA or gDNA used as material had been derived from T cells, B-cell-depleted T cells, or PBMCs.

Authors' analysis steps: The authors estimated nucleated cell counts from reference gene primer amplification. Produced via immunoSEQ multiplex PCR; TCRdb's table is partial and in-frame only. D and trimming were read from the DNA, whereas the V and J calls and clone size are those reported in that table. The table includes 200,000 to 250,000 clones, around 88% detected once. Germline V gives CDR1 SGHDT, CDR2 YYEEEE. This CDR3 is built from 17 residues. Trimming stripped 1 base from V and 4 bases from J, with 20 bases between. The sequenced sample was peripheral blood. The TCR originated in a man at least 80 years old with acute or convalescent COVID-19. This chain uses TRBV5-6 with TRBJ1-2; maybe TRBD1 (5 bases). The chain's CDR3 is CASSLISGPSDPYGYTF. CDR3 in DNA: TGTGCCAGCAGCTTGATATCAGGGCCCTCCGACCCCTATGGCTACACCTTC.